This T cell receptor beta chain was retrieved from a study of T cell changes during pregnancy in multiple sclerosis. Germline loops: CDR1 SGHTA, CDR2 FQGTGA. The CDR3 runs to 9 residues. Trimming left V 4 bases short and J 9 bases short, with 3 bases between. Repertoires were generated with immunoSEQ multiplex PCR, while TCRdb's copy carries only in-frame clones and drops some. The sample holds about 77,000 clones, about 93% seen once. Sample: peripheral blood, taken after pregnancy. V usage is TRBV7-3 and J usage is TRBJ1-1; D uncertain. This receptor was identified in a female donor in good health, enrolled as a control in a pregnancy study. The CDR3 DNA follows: TGTGCCAGCAGCTCCAAAGCTTTCTTT. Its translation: CASSSKAFF.